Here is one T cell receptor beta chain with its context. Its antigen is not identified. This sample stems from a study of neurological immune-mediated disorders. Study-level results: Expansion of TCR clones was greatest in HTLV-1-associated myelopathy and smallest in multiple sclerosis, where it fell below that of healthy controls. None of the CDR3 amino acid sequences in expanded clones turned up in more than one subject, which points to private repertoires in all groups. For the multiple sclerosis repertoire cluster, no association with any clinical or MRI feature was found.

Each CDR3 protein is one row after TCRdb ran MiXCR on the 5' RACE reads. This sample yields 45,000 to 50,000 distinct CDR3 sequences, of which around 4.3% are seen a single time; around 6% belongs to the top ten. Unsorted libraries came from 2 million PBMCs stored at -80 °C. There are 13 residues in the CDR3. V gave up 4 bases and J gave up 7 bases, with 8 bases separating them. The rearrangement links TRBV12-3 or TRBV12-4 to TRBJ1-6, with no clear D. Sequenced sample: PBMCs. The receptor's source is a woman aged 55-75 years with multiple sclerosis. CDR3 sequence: CASSSGLNSPLHF. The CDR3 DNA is TGTGCCAGCAGTTCTGGACTCAATTCACCCCTCCACTTT.